This TCR beta chain stems from a study of T-cell memory formation after mild COVID-19. Study-wide results and caveats: Several responding clones turned up in pre-infection memory, indicating that cross-reactive memory may have taken part. The authors left the SARS-CoV-2 specificity of second-wave clones peaking on day 37 unconfirmed. Clones which contracted sat mainly in CM and EM if CD4+, and in EMRA if CD8+.

This CDR3 has 16 amino acids. Germline CDR1 is MNHEY and CDR2 is SMNVEV (reference sequence). V lost 6 bases and J 0 bases, leaving 15 bases between the germline ends. TCR alpha and TCR beta cDNA libraries carrying sample barcodes and UMIs were produced by 5'RACE using constant-segment primers. One entry per CDR3 protein, called by TCRdb with MiXCR from the 5' RACE reads. The data hold under 50,000 distinct CDR3 sequences, with 9.5% observed a single time. This clonotype was picked up a small number of times. The antigen remains unidentified. The sequence was obtained from an adult woman who had mild COVID-19 (a few samples of this study predate the infection). Cell type and time point are not known. The sequencing sample was made of PBMCs or a T cell subset sorted from them (not recorded which). The chain uses TRBV27 and TRBJ1-5; D is uncertain. The CDR3 spells CASRPGREYSNQPQHF. DNA of the CDR3: TGTGCCAGCAGACCAGGACGGGAATATAGCAATCAGCCCCAGCATTTT.